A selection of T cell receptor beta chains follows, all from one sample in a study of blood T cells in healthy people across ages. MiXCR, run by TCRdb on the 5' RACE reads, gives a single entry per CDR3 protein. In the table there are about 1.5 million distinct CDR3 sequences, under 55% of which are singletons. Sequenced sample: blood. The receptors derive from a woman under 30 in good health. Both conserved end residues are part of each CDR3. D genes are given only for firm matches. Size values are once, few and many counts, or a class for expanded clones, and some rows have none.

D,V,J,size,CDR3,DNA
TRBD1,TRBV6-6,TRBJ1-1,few,CASSDGQGNAEAFF,TGTGCCAGCAGTGACGGACAGGGCAACGCTGAAGCTTTCTTT
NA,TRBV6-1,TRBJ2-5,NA,CASSPGKMRALLYNEQYF,TGTGCCAGCAGTCCGGGGAAAATGCGGGCCTTGTTGTACAATGAGCAGTACTTC
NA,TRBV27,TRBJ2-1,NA,CASTAGRSYNEQFF,TGTGCCAGCACCGCCGGACGGTCCTACAATGAGCAGTTCTTC
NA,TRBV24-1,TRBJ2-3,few,CATSDLAGHTTDTQYF,TGTGCCACCAGTGATTTGGCCGGACACACCACAGATACGCAGTATTTT
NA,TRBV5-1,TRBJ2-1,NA,CASSLEAGRGGNEQFF,TGCGCCAGCAGCTTGGAGGCGGGCCGAGGGGGCAATGAGCAGTTCTTC
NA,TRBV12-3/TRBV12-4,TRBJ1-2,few,CASSQDTFPYTF,TGTGCCAGCAGCCAGGACACCTTCCCCTACACCTTC
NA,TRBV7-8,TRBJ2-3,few,CASSGRRQGKLADTQYF,TGTGCCAGCTCAGGCAGGCGGCAGGGAAAATTGGCAGATACGCAGTATTTT
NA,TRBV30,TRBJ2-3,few,CAWSKERAYTDTQYF,TGTGCCTGGAGCAAGGAGCGGGCTTACACAGATACGCAGTATTTT
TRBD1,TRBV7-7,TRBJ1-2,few,CASSFPGQGFLIYGYTF,TGTGCTAGCAGCTTTCCGGGACAGGGCTTTCTAATCTATGGCTACACCTTC
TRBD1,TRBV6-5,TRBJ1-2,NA,CASTGTGIYGYTF,TGTGCCAGCACGGGGACAGGGATCTATGGCTACACCTTC
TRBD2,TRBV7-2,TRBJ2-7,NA,CASRVLAGAPWDEQYF,TGTGCCAGCAGAGTTCTAGCGGGAGCCCCTTGGGACGAGCAGTACTTC
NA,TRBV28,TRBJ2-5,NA,CASSQTQGTELETQYF,TGTGCCAGCAGTCAGACCCAGGGTACCGAACTGGAGACCCAGTACTTC
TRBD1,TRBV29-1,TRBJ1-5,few,CSVGEGQGNQPQHF,TGCAGCGTTGGGGAGGGACAGGGCAATCAGCCCCAGCATTTT
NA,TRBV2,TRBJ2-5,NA,CASSEVGTVGETQYF,TGTGCCAGCAGTGAAGTAGGCACAGTCGGGGAGACCCAGTACTTC
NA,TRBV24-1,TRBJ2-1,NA,CATSGGLGSSYNEQFF,TGTGCCACCAGTGGCGGCCTAGGGAGCTCCTACAATGAGCAGTTCTTC
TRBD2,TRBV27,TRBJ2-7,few,CASSLGSGDEQYF,TGTGCCAGCAGTTTAGGTAGCGGGGACGAGCAGTACTTC